Below, 22 T cell receptor beta chains from the same sample are listed, as sequenced in a study of monozygotic twins with inflammatory bowel disease. Each CDR3 protein gets one entry in TCRdb, which reprocessed the 5' RACE reads and gives no DNA. This table holds a few hundred thousand distinct CDR3 sequences. Material for sequencing was blood. These receptors were taken from a human donor with ulcerative colitis or Crohn's disease, or a healthy co-twin of an affected twin (not recorded which).

The J gene is TRBJ2-7, the V gene TRBV18. This CDR3 has 14 residues. Germline V gives CDR1 KGHSH, CDR2 LQKENI. CDR3 in amino acids: CASSPAIKFYEQYF.

This chain joins TRBV29-1 and TRBJ2-7; the TRBD1 assignment by TCRdb is unverifiable without DNA. CDR1 and CDR2 (germline): SQVTM, ANQGSEA. This CDR3 is built from 12 residues. The CDR3 protein is CSVDPGTDEQYF.

This rearrangement joins TRBV5-1 to TRBJ2-2; without DNA, the TCRdb call of TRBD1 cannot be checked. This CDR3 spans 15 amino acids. The germline gives CDR1 SGHRS, CDR2 YFSETQ. CDR3 sequence: CASSLKGQGDGELFF.

The chain couples TRBV19 to TRBJ2-7; the D gene TCRdb calls, TRBD1, cannot be checked with no DNA. This CDR3 is built from 14 residues. CDR1 is LNHDA and CDR2 is SQIVND in the germline V gene (reference sequence). The CDR3 reads CASSALASSVEQYF.

The CDR3 loop reads CASSLARRETQYF. This sequence joins TRBV7-2 and TRBJ2-5. Per germline, CDR1 SGHTA and CDR2 FQGNSA. There are 13 residues in the CDR3.

The V and J genes are TRBV5-1 and TRBJ2-3; TCRdb's D call, TRBD1, is unchecked because there is no DNA. Germline CDR1 and CDR2: SGHRS and YFSETQ. The CDR3 runs to 16 residues. CDR3 sequence: CASSPGQGEVTDTQYF. Full variable domain (outside the CDR3, taken from reference TRBV5-1 and TRBJ2-3): KAGVTQTPRYLIKTRGQQVTLSCSPISGHRSVSWYQQTPGQGLQFLFEYFSETQRNKGNFPGRFSGRQFSNSRSEMNVSTLELGDSALYLCASSPGQGEVTDTQYFGPGTRLTVL.

The J gene is TRBJ1-2, the V gene TRBV7-9; checking the TCRdb D call of TRBD1 is not possible without DNA. Germline V gene lookup returns CDR1 SEHNR and CDR2 FQNEAQ (reference sequence). The CDR3 has 14 residues. CDR3: CASSAATGNLGYTF.

The chain links TRBV29-1 to TRBJ2-7; the D gene TCRdb calls, TRBD1, cannot be checked with no DNA. This CDR3 is built from 12 residues. Germline CDR1 SQVTM, CDR2 ANQGSEA. The CDR3 loop reads CSEGQALYEQYF.

This chain links TRBV9 with TRBJ2-3; the D call of TRBD2 rests on TCRdb alone, since no DNA is present to check it. CDR3 length: 16 residues. The V gene's germline CDR1 is SGDLS and CDR2 YYNGEE. The chain's CDR3 is CASSVVPSGAADTQYF.

The chain combines TRBV6-5 with TRBJ1-4; TCRdb selects TRBD1, and the lack of DNA leaves this call unchecked. The CDR3 spans 15 residues. The germline CDR1 and CDR2 sequences are MNHEY and SVGAGI. This CDR3 is CASRRQGRVYEKLFF.

V is TRBV29-1 and J is TRBJ2-6; no DNA is available, so the TRBD1 call from TCRdb remains unchecked. Germline V CDR1 and CDR2: SQVTM, ANQGSEA. The CDR3 has 18 amino acids. CDR3: CSVTHGQGSFSGANVLTF.

V and J are TRBV9 and TRBJ1-4. CDR1 is SGDLS, CDR2 YYNGEE, per germline. This CDR3 has 15 residues. The CDR3 loop reads CASSGGFGANEKLFF.

This chain connects TRBV11-1 to TRBJ1-2. The CDR3 is made up of 18 amino acids. CDR1 is SGHAT and CDR2 is FQDESV in the germline V gene (reference sequence). The CDR3 region is CASSLVGTQDYQGGGYTF.

The V call is TRBV18, the J call TRBJ2-1; TCRdb selects TRBD2, and the lack of DNA leaves this call unchecked. The CDR3 is made up of 15 amino acids. Germline V gives CDR1 KGHSH, CDR2 LQKENI. The CDR3 loop is CASSPQGEGLSAQFF.

V is TRBV7-9 and J is TRBJ2-1. Germline CDR1 is SEHNR and CDR2 is FQNEAQ (reference sequence). This CDR3 comprises 12 residues. CDR3 in amino acids: CASSLVLNEQFF.

CDR3 in amino acids: CASSLFRRGLLTQYF. This rearrangement joins TRBV7-9 to TRBJ2-3; absent DNA, TCRdb's TRBD2 call cannot be checked. The CDR3 spans 15 residues. Germline CDR1 is SEHNR and CDR2 is FQNEAQ (reference sequence).

The chain carries TRBV20-1 and TRBJ2-7. Germline-derived CDR1 and CDR2 are DFQATT and SNEGSKA (reference sequence). The CDR3 spans 13 residues. The CDR3 spells CSARGGRSYEQYF.

The V and J genes are TRBV5-1 and TRBJ1-1; TCRdb outputs TRBD1, but without DNA this stays unchecked. CDR1 SGHRS and CDR2 YFSETQ come from the germline V gene. This CDR3 spans 13 amino acids. The CDR3 protein is CASSSGGATEAFF.

The rearrangement joins TRBV4-2 to TRBJ1-2; without DNA, the TCRdb call of TRBD1 cannot be checked. This CDR3 spans 15 amino acids. Germline V CDR1 and CDR2: LGHNA, YNFKEQ. CDR3 sequence: CASSHPGQENYGYTF.

V is TRBV7-3 and J is TRBJ2-7; TCRdb outputs TRBD2, but without DNA this stays unchecked. The CDR3 is made up of 16 amino acids. Germline V gene data show CDR1 as SGHTA and CDR2 as FQGTGA. The CDR3 loop reads CASSLAGRSTAYEQYF.

J is TRBJ1-2 and V is TRBV4-1. This CDR3 has 16 residues. Germline CDR1 and CDR2: MGHRA and YSYEKL. The CDR3 spells CASSQDASGNNYGYTF.

The V gene is TRBV4-1, the J gene TRBJ2-3; TCRdb's D call, TRBD2, is unchecked because there is no DNA. Germline lookup yields CDR1 MGHRA and CDR2 YSYEKL. The CDR3 consists of 15 residues. This chain's CDR3 is CASSAGLAGRDTQYF.